The 29 T cell receptor beta chains below all came from one sample that was sequenced in a study of CD8 T cells in ankylosing spondylitis (dated by TCRdb to the late 2010s). Libraries came from 5' RACE. TCRdb shows the sequencer as Illumina HiSeq 2500. TCRdb reprocessed the public reads (quality trimming at Q25 with fastp, clone calling with MiXCR) and kept in-frame beta chains. Identical CDR3 protein sequences are pooled into one entry, listed with their most common genes and DNA. This sample is represented by hundreds of thousands of distinct CDR3 sequences; about 10% of them were singletons. The ten largest clones add up to roughly a fifth of the sample. Sequencing was performed on blood, either unsorted or a sorted T cell fraction (not recorded which). All receptors derive from a male donor with ankylosing spondylitis or in good health (not recorded which).

The V call is TRBV7-3, the J call TRBJ2-5, with TRBD2 matching over 8 bases. With 4 bases clipped from V and 4 bases from J, the junction kept 8 bases outside the gene matches. This CDR3 is built from 15 residues. Germline assignment: CDR1 SGHTA and CDR2 FQGTGA. The CDR3 DNA reads TGTGCCAGCAGCTCATCTCCGGGAGGGGTAGAGACCCAGTACTTC. Protein sequence: CASSSSPGGVETQYF.

This clonotype has ten or more counts. This chain joins TRBV5-1 and TRBJ2-7; 10 nucleotides match TRBD1. The J segment lost 2 bases and the V segment lost 2 bases, leaving 4 bases of the junction unmatched. Germline V gene lookup returns CDR1 SGHRS and CDR2 YFSETQ. The CDR3 is made up of 15 amino acids. The CDR3 loop is CASSLSGQGTYEQYF. The CDR3 DNA is TGCGCCAGCAGCTTATCGGGACAGGGGACCTACGAGCAGTACTTC. The variable domain in full, completed from reference TRBV5-1 and TRBJ2-7, reads KAGVTQTPRYLIKTRGQQVTLSCSPISGHRSVSWYQQTPGQGLQFLFEYFSETQRNKGNFPGRFSGRQFSNSRSEMNVSTLELGDSALYLCASSLSGQGTYEQYFGPGTRLTVT.

This clonotype was found many times. The gene calls are TRBV5-6 and TRBJ2-1; the D is unclear. The CDR3 length is 13 residues. V was pared by 1 base and J by 4 bases, with 6 bases between. Germline V gives CDR1 SGHDT, CDR2 YYEEEE. This chain's CDR3 is CASSLNRYNEQFF. The CDR3 DNA reads as TGTGCCAGCAGCTTGAATCGATACAATGAGCAGTTCTTC.

This clonotype was observed at least ten times. J is TRBJ1-1 and V is TRBV10-3; D not resolved. The CDR3 totals 13 residues. Deletions cut 4 bases from V and 6 bases from J, with 12 bases between. Germline V gene lookup returns CDR1 ENHRY and CDR2 SYGVKD. CDR3 loop: CAISAVLSAEAFF. CDR3 DNA: TGTGCCATCAGTGCGGTGCTCTCGGCTGAAGCTTTCTTT.

This clonotype showed up just a few times. V is TRBV18 and J is TRBJ2-3; D not certain. Trimming shortened V by 2 bases and J by 5 bases, and 5 bases separated the two germline ends. The CDR3 totals 12 residues. CDR1 is KGHSH and CDR2 is LQKENI in the germline V gene. The CDR3 DNA is TGTGCCAGCTCACCAGATCAAGATACGCAGTATTTT. It specifies CASSPDQDTQYF.

Here the CDR3 reads CASSVRDRVFAEQYF. CDR3 DNA sequence: TGTGCCAGCAGCGTCCGGGACAGGGTATTTGCCGAGCAGTACTTC. The genes are TRBV7-8 and TRBJ2-7; 9 positions agree with TRBD1. Germline CDR1 SGHVS, CDR2 FQNEAQ. With V trimmed by 5 bases and J by 6 bases, 11 bases remained unmatched. The CDR3 has 15 amino acids.

This clonotype was recorded at least ten times. The chain recombines TRBV5-6 with TRBJ1-6; 8 bases are a match to TRBD1. Germline-derived CDR1 and CDR2 are SGHDT and YYEEEE. With V trimmed by 3 bases and J by 9 bases, 5 bases remained unmatched. This CDR3 is built from 14 residues. The CDR3 DNA is TGTGCCAGCAGCTCCGACAGGGGAAGTTCACCCCTCCACTTT. Translated: CASSSDRGSSPLHF. Supplemented by reference TRBV5-6 and TRBJ1-6, the full variable domain reads DAGVTQSPTHLIKTRGQQVTLRCSPKSGHDTVSWYQQALGQGPQFIFQYYEEEERQRGNFPDRFSGHQFPNYSSELNVNALLLGDSALYLCASSSDRGSSPLHFGNGTRLTVT.

The sample holds many counts of this clonotype. The chain couples TRBV9 to TRBJ2-3, with TRBD2 matching over 9 bases. The CDR3 contains 16 residues. Germline values: CDR1 SGDLS, CDR2 YYNGEE. Losses at the gene ends were 1 base for V and 0 bases for J; bases not matched to a gene: 3. CDR3 protein: CASSVLAGESTDTQYF. The CDR3 bases are TGTGCCAGCAGCGTATTAGCGGGGGAGAGCACAGATACGCAGTATTTT.

This clonotype was detected only a few times. This rearrangement joins TRBV20-1 to TRBJ2-7; a weak D match, TRBD1 (5 bases). V was shortened by 1 base and J by 0 bases, with 7 bases between the two germline ends. The CDR3 is made up of 13 amino acids. Germline CDR1 reads DFQATT; CDR2 reads SNEGSKA (reference sequence). CDR3 DNA sequence: TGCAGTGCTAGAGTTAGGGGCTCCTACGAGCAGTACTTC. This translates into CSARVRGSYEQYF.

The chain uses TRBV7-2 and TRBJ2-3, with 12 bases fitting TRBD2. The CDR3 runs to 17 residues. V was clipped by 0 bases and J by 5 bases; unmatched bases: 6. The germline gives CDR1 SGHTA, CDR2 FQGNSA. CDR3 nucleotides: TGTGCCAGCAGCTTAGCGGCTAGCGGGGGGGCAGGAGATACGCAGTATTTT. Translated, it gives CASSLAASGGAGDTQYF.

This clonotype was seen a few times. The V call is TRBV12-3 or TRBV12-4, the J call TRBJ2-5, with a possible D match to TRBD1 (7 bases). V was cut by 5 bases and J by 3 bases, with 16 bases left in between. The CDR3 contains 15 residues. The CDR3 DNA reads as TGTGCCAGCAGTCAAGGCGGGACAGTAAAAGAGACCCAGTACTTC. Its protein is CASSQGGTVKETQYF.

The rearrangement links TRBV15 to TRBJ2-5; D may match TRBD1 or TRBD2 (6 bases each). This CDR3 has 16 residues. CDR1 is LNHNV, CDR2 YYDKDF, per germline (reference sequence). Trimming removed 0 bases from V and 4 bases from J, with 15 bases in between. CDR3 amino acids: CATSRDQFGGVETQYF. The CDR3, as DNA: TGTGCCACCAGCAGAGATCAGTTCGGGGGCGTAGAGACCCAGTACTTC.

This clonotype was found many times. This chain joins TRBV3-1 and TRBJ2-4, with TRBD1 matching 10 bases. This CDR3 is 16 amino acids long. The V and J ends lost 3 bases and 0 bases, in that order; junction bases with no gene match: 2. Germline V gives CDR1 LGHDT, CDR2 YNNKEL (reference sequence). CDR3 coding DNA: TGTGCCAGCAGCCAGGGGGACAGGGGAGCCAAAAACATTCAGTACTTC. Its protein product is CASSQGDRGAKNIQYF.

The CDR3 region is CASSYIPRGPHTDTQYF. The CDR3 nucleotides read TGTGCCAGCAGTTACATCCCCCGGGGGCCGCACACAGATACGCAGTATTTT. The chain uses TRBV6-2 or TRBV6-3 and TRBJ2-3; D is tentatively TRBD1 or TRBD2 (6 bases each). V gave up 2 bases and J gave up 2 bases, with 17 bases separating them. Germline CDR1 and CDR2: MNHEY and SVGEGT. This CDR3 region has 17 residues.

The chain is built from TRBV7-2 and TRBJ2-1; D could derive from TRBD1 or TRBD2 (6 bases each). The length of the CDR3 is 15 residues. The germline V gene has CDR1 SGHTA and CDR2 FQGNSA. With 2 bases removed from V and 3 bases from J, the gap between germline ends came to 11 bases. CDR3 region: CASSLPGAGYNEQFF. CDR3 nucleotides: TGTGCCAGCAGCTTACCGGGGGCGGGCTACAATGAGCAGTTCTTC.

About this clonotype itself: One base away lies a much larger clone, so this may be a sequencing read error. The chain carries TRBV12-3 or TRBV12-4 and TRBJ2-2; D gene uncertain. This CDR3 region has 12 residues. The CDR3 is CSSASFTGELFF. Written as DNA, the CDR3 is TGTTCCAGCGCATCATTCACCGGGGAGCTGTTTTTT.

This clonotype was counted many times. This chain links TRBV11-2 with TRBJ1-1; the D gene is possibly TRBD1 (6 bases). This CDR3 is built from 16 residues. With 4 bases removed from V and 1 base from J, the gap between germline ends came to 16 bases. The germline V gene encodes CDR1 SGHAT and CDR2 FQNNGV. In DNA, the CDR3 is TGTGCCAGCAGCTACTTCCGTCAGGGGCCGAACACTGAAGCTTTCTTT. Its protein product is CASSYFRQGPNTEAFF. The whole variable domain, remainder taken from reference TRBV11-2 and TRBJ1-1, is EAGVAQSPRYKIIEKRQSVAFWCNPISGHATLYWYQQILGQGPKLLIQFQNNGVVDDSQLPKDRFSAERLKGVDSTLKIQPAKLEDSAVYLCASSYFRQGPNTEAFFGQGTRLTVV.

This clonotype was observed a few times. This chain connects TRBV5-6 to TRBJ1-1; perhaps TRBD1 as D (6 bases). The V gene lost 3 bases and the J gene lost 0 bases, with 15 bases spanning the gap. Germline V gene lookup returns CDR1 SGHDT and CDR2 YYEEEE. This CDR3 contains 16 residues. The CDR3 nucleotides are TGTGCCAGCAGCTCGGATGGGGGCGCGATGAACACTGAAGCTTTCTTT. Its translation is CASSSDGGAMNTEAFF.

The V gene is TRBV20-1, the J gene TRBJ2-1; 9 bases fit TRBD2. The V gene end was trimmed by 0 bases and the J gene end by 1 base; junction bases not matched to a gene: 7. The CDR3 loop spans 17 amino acids. The germline V gene encodes CDR1 DFQATT and CDR2 SNEGSKA (reference sequence). CDR3 bases: TGCAGTGCTAGAGATAGGGTAGCGGGGGAATCCTACAATGAGCAGTTCTTC. Translation: CSARDRVAGESYNEQFF.

This clonotype was found many times. The chain joins TRBV5-5 to TRBJ2-5; 8 bases align to TRBD2. Per germline, CDR1 SGHKS and CDR2 YYEKEE (reference sequence). The V gene end was trimmed by 5 bases and the J gene end by 4 bases; junction bases not matched to a gene: 7. This CDR3 is built from 14 residues. CDR3 amino acids: CASRLLAVSETQYF. For the CDR3, the DNA is TGTGCCAGCAGATTACTAGCGGTCTCAGAGACCCAGTACTTC.

The chain recombines TRBV20-1 with TRBJ2-4; D assignment may be TRBD1 or TRBD2 (6 bases each). Germline V gene data show CDR1 as DFQATT and CDR2 as SNEGSKA (reference sequence). Trimming shortened V by 2 bases and J by 0 bases, and 17 bases separated the two germline ends. The CDR3 spans 17 residues. CDR3 amino acids: CSARPMTGAEAKNIQYF. CDR3 coding DNA: TGCAGTGCTAGACCGATGACGGGGGCGGAAGCCAAAAACATTCAGTACTTC.

This clonotype was detected a few times. The chain uses TRBV12-3 or TRBV12-4 and TRBJ2-7; D ambiguous. V lost 6 bases and J 2 bases, leaving 17 bases between the germline ends. The CDR3 runs to 15 residues. CDR3 in amino acids: CASSRSSRLPYEQYF. For the CDR3, the DNA is TGTGCCAGCAGCAGATCGTCCAGGCTACCCTACGAGCAGTACTTC.

This clonotype was counted a few times. This rearrangement joins TRBV7-2 to TRBJ2-3; TRBD2 agrees at 9 bases. Losses at the gene ends were 2 bases for V and 4 bases for J; bases not matched to a gene: 4. Germline CDR1 is SGHTA and CDR2 is FQGNSA. There are 15 residues in the CDR3. The CDR3, as DNA: TGTGCCAGCAGCTTAATCCCTAGCGGGGCAGATACGCAGTATTTT. This encodes CASSLIPSGADTQYF.

The chain is built from TRBV5-1 and TRBJ1-4; 12 nucleotides align to TRBD1. Germline lookup yields CDR1 SGHRS and CDR2 YFSETQ. This CDR3 has 17 amino acids. V dropped 0 bases and J dropped 7; count of bases not matched to a gene: 7. The CDR3 DNA sequence: TGCGCCAGCAGCTTGGCCCCGGGACAGGGGGCTTTTGAAAAACTGTTTTTT. Translating it yields CASSLAPGQGAFEKLFF.

The V and J genes are TRBV10-3 and TRBJ2-3; TRBD2 agrees at 12 bases. The CDR3 loop spans 15 amino acids. Germline CDR1 is ENHRY and CDR2 is SYGVKD. The V gene end was trimmed by 6 bases and the J gene end by 2 bases; junction bases not matched to a gene: 3. The CDR3 sequence: CAIRASGGATDTQYF. For the CDR3, the DNA is TGTGCCATCAGGGCTAGCGGGGGGGCCACAGATACGCAGTATTTT.

This clonotype was detected a few times. This chain links TRBV20-1 with TRBJ1-1, with a weak D call TRBD1 (5 bases). In germline, CDR1 is DFQATT, CDR2 SNEGSKA (reference sequence). Trimming removed 0 bases from V and 0 bases from J, with 11 bases in between. The CDR3 runs 15 residues. As DNA, the CDR3 is TGCAGTGCTAGAGATGGGGGGTTCATGAACACTGAAGCTTTCTTT. Translating it yields CSARDGGFMNTEAFF.

This clonotype was seen repeatedly, ten times or more. The chain has TRBV20-1 and TRBJ2-2; D is unclear. There are 14 residues in the CDR3. V lost 2 bases and J 5 bases, leaving 12 bases between the germline ends. Per germline, CDR1 DFQATT and CDR2 SNEGSKA (reference sequence). The CDR3 spells CSARLQEVTGELFF. Here the CDR3 DNA reads TGCAGTGCTAGACTGCAGGAAGTTACCGGGGAGCTGTTTTTT.

Many counts were recorded for this clonotype. Mismatch with germline at one junction end may stem from a read error. The chain employs TRBV7-2 and TRBJ2-5; the D is unclear. Germline loops: CDR1 SGHTA, CDR2 FQGNSA. This CDR3 region has 16 residues. The CDR3 here is CASSPFHGTQQGTQYF. CDR3 DNA sequence: TGTGCCAGCAGCCCATTTCACGGCACACAACAAGGGACCCAGTACTTC.

The V and J genes are TRBV5-1 and TRBJ1-2, with TRBD1 identical over 8 bases. The CDR3 totals 17 residues. CDR1 SGHRS and CDR2 YFSETQ come from the germline V gene. The V and J ends lost 0 bases and 7 bases, in that order; junction bases with no gene match: 14. CDR3 amino acids: CASSLVASGGRQGGYTF. The CDR3, as DNA: TGCGCCAGCAGCTTGGTCGCATCAGGGGGCCGTCAGGGTGGCTACACCTTC.